Listed below are T cell receptor beta chains from one sample, sequenced in a study of regulatory T cells in long-lasting Graves disease. Each CDR3 protein is one row after TCRdb ran MiXCR on the multiplex PCR reads. Found here are 200,000 to 250,000 distinct CDR3 sequences, around 20% of them singletons; the top ten hold over 11%. The sample consisted of peripheral blood mononuclear cells (PBMCs), taken at new diagnosis, from a patient treated with antithyroid drugs. These receptors all stem from a female donor with Graves disease. CDR3s include the opening cysteine and the closing phenylalanine or tryptophan. D genes are given only for firm matches. Size is omitted from some rows. Given values are once, few, many or a class for expanded clones.

TRBV20-1,TRBJ1-1,-,many,TGCAGTGCCCCCTTGGGAGGGGTCGACACTGAAGCTTTCTTT,CSAPLGGVDTEAFF
TRBV20-1,TRBJ2-1,TRBD2,many,TGCAGTGCTAGAGAAGGGACTAGCGGGACCAATAAGCGCAATGAGCAGTTCTTC,CSAREGTSGTNKRNEQFF
TRBV19,TRBJ1-1,-,many,TGTGCCAGTAATAATCCCTCTGGCCCCCGCCCTGAAGCTTTCTTT,CASNNPSGPRPEAFF
TRBV7-9,TRBJ2-5,-,many,TGTGCCAGCAGCTTCTCCCAAGGGCCTGGGGAGACCCAGTACTTC,CASSFSQGPGETQYF
TRBV7-9,TRBJ2-1,-,many,TGTGCCAGCAGCTCCTCCCTTGGGGAGCAGTTCTTC,CASSSSLGEQFF
TRBV9,TRBJ1-6,-,-,TGTGCCAGCAGCGCCGCCCCGACCAGGGAATCACCCCTCCACTTT,CASSAAPTRESPLHF
TRBV5-1,TRBJ2-5,TRBD1,many,TGCGCCAGCAGCTCCGGGACAGGGGGCGCCGAGACCCAGTACTTC,CASSSGTGGAETQYF
TRBV3-1,TRBJ1-1,-,few,TGTGCCAGCAGCCAACGGGCGGGTGGAGCTTTCTTT,CASSQRAGGAFF
TRBV2,TRBJ1-4,-,few,TGTGCCAGCAGTGAACTGGGGGCGCGGACTAATGAAAAACTGTTTTTT,CASSELGARTNEKLFF
TRBV4-1,TRBJ2-5,-,many,TGCGCCAGCAGCCTCCGGACAACGGCACGAGAGACCCAGTACTTC,CASSLRTTARETQYF
TRBV28,TRBJ2-1,TRBD1,-,TGTGCCAGCAGTCGTCAGGGGGCCATCTCCTACAATGAGCAGTTCTTC,CASSRQGAISYNEQFF
TRBV12-3/TRBV12-4,TRBJ2-1,-,many,TGTGCCAGCACCCCGAGGAGGGAGCAGTTCTTC,CASTPRREQFF
TRBV27,TRBJ1-2,-,many,TGTGCCAGCAGCGATCAACTAACGGGCTACACCTTC,CASSDQLTGYTF
TRBV10-3,TRBJ2-3,TRBD2,many,TGTGCCACTGCTTCGGGGGAGGGATCAGATACGCAGTATTTT,CATASGEGSDTQYF
TRBV6-1,TRBJ2-7,TRBD1,many,TGTGCCAGCACCCAGGACAGGGGGTTCTACGAGCAGTACTTC,CASTQDRGFYEQYF